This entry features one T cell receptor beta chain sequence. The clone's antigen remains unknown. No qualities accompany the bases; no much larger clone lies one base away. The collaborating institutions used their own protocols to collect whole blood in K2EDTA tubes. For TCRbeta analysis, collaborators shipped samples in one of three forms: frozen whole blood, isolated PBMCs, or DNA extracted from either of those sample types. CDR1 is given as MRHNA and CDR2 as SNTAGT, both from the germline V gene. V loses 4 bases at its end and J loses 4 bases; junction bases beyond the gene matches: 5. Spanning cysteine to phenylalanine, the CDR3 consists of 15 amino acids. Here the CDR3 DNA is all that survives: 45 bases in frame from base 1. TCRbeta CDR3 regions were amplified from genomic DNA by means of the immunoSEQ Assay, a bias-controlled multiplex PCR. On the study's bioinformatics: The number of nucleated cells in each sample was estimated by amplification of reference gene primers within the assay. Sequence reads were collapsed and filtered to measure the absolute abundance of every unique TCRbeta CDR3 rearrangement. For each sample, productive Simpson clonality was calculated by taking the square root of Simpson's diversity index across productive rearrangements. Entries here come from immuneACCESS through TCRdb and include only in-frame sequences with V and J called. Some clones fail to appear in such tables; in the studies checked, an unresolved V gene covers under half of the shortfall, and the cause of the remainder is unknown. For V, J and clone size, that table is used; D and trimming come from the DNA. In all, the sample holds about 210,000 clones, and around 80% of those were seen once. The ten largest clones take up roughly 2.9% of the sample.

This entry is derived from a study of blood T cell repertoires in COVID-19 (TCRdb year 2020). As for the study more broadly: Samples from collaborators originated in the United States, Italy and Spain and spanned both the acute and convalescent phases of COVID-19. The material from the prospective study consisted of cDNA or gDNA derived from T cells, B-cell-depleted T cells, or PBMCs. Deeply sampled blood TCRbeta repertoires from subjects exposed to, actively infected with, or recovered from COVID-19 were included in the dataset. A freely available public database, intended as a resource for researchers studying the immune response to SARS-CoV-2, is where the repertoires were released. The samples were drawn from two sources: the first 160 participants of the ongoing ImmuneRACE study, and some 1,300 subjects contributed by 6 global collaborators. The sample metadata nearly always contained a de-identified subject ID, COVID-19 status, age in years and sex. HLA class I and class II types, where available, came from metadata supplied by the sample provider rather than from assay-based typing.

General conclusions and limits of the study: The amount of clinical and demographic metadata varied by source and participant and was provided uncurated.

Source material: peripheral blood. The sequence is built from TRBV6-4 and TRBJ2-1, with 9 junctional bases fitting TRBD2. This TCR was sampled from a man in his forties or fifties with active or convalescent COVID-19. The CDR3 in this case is CASSVLAGIYNEQFF. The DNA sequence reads TGTGCCAGCAGTGTTCTAGCGGGAATTTACAATGAGCAGTTCTTC.